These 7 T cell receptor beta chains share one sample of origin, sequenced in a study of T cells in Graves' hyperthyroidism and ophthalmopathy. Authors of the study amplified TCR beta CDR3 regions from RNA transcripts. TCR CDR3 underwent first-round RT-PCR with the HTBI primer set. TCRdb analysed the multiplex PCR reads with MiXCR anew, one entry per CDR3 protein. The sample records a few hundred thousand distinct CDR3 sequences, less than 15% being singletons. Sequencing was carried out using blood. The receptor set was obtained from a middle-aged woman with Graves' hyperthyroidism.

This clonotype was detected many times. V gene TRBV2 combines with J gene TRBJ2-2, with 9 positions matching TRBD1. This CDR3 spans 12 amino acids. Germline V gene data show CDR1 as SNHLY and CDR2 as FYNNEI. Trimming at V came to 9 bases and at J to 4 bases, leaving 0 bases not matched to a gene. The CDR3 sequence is CARQGATGELFF. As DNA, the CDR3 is TGTGCCAGACAGGGGGCCACCGGGGAGCTGTTTTTT.

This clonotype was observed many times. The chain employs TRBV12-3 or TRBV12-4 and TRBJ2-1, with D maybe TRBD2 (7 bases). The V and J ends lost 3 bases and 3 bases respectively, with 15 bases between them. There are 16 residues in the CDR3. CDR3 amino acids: CASSLGALAVYNEQFF. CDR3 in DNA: TGTGCCAGCAGTTTGGGGGCGCTAGCGGTCTACAATGAGCAGTTCTTC.

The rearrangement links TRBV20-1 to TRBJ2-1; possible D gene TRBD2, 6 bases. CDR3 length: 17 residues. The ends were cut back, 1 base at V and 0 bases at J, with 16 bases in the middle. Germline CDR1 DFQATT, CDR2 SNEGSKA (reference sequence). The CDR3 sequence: CSARGLAINSSYNEQFF. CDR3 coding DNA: TGCAGTGCTAGAGGGCTAGCGATTAATAGCTCCTACAATGAGCAGTTCTTC.

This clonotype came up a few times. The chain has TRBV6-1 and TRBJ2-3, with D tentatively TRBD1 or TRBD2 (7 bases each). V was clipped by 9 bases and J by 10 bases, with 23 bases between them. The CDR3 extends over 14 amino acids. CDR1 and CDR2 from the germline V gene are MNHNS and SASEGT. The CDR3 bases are TGTGCCAGTCAGGGGGGGAGCTCCGAACCCCCGCAGTATTTT. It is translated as CASQGGSSEPPQYF.

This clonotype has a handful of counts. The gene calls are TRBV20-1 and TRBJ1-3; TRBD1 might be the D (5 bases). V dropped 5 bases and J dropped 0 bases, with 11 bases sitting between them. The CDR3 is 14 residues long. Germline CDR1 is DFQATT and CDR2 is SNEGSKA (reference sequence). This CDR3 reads CSAQDTTSGNTIYF. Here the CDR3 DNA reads TGCAGTGCTCAGGACACCACCTCTGGAAACACCATATATTTT.

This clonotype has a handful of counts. The CDR3 bases are TGCAGCCCCCCGGGTTCCAATCAGCCCCAGCATTTT. As protein: CSPPGSNQPQHF. The chain carries TRBV29-1 and TRBJ1-5; the D is unclear. Germline CDR1 is SQVTM and CDR2 is ANQGSEA. The CDR3 is 12 amino acids. V was pared by 8 bases and J by 3 bases, with 11 bases between.

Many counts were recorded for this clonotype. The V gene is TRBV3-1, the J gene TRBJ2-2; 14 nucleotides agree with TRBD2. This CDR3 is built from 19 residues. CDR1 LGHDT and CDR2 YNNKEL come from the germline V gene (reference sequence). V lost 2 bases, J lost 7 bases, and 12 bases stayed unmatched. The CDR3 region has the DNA TGTGCCAGCAGCCAACTCCGGTCGACTAGCGGGAGGGCCGTCGGGGAGCTGTTTTTT. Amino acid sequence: CASSQLRSTSGRAVGELFF.